This TCR beta chain was recovered during a study of blood T cell repertoires in COVID-19. On the study more broadly: From the United States, Italy and Spain came samples of acute and convalescent COVID-19.

Here immunoSEQ multiplex PCR was the method, and the copy in TCRdb shows in-frame clones only, minus some. Of more than 100,000 clones listed, around 92% are singletons. The sample consisted of peripheral blood. This TCR came from a woman in her sixties with acute or convalescent COVID-19.

The CDR3 spells CASSPPSRGSTEAFF. CDR3 DNA sequence: TGTGCCAGCTCACCTCCCTCCAGAGGGTCTACTGAAGCTTTCTTT. The V gene is TRBV18, the J gene TRBJ1-1; D is unresolved. Germline V gene sequence: CDR1 KGHSH, CDR2 LQKENI. V lost 3 bases and J lost 5, with 16 bases in between. CDR3 size: 15 residues.